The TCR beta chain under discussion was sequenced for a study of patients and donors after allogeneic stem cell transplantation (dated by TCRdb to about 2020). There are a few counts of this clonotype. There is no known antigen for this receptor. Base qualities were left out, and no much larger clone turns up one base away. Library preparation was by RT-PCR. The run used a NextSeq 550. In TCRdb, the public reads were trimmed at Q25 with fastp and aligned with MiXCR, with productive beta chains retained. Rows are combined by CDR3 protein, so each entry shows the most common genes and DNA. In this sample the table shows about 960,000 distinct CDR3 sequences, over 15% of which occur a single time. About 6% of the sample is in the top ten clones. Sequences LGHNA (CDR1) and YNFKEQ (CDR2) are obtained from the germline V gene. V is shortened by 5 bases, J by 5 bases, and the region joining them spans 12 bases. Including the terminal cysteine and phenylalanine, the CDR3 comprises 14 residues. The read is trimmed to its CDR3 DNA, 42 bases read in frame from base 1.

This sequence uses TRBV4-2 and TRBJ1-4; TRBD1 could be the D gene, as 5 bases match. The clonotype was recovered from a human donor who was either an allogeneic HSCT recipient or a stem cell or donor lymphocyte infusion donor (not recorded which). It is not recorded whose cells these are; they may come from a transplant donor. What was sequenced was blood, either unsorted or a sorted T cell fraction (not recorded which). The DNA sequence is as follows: TGTGCCAGCAGCGGGTTGGAGGGGAATGAAAAACTGTTTTTT. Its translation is CASSGLEGNEKLFF.